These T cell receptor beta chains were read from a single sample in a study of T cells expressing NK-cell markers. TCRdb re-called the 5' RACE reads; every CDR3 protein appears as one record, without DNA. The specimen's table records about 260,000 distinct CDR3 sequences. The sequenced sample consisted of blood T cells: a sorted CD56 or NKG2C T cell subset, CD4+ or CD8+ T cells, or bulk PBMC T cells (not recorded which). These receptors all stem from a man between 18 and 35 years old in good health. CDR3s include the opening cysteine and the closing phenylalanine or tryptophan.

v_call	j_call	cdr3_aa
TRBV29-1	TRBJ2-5	CSVDASSETQYF
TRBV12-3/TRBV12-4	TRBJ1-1	CASSRSYTEAFF
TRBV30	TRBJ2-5	CAWSAQIRETQYF
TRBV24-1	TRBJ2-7	CATGDGASYEQYF
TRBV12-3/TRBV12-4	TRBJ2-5	CASSGSGRDKETQYF
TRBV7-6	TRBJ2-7	CASSLNPGDRRTYEQYF
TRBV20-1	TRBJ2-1	CSATSRDSINNEQFF
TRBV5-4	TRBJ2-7	CASSFGGTSGDQYF
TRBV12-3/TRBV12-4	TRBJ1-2	CASSPLSGGGYTF
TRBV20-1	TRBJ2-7	CSARVGGGIYEQYF
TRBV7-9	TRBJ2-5	CASSLFSGQGEETQYF
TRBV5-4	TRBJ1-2	CASSLRQLSNYGYTF
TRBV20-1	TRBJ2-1	CSASIAGRSAEQFF
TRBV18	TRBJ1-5	CASSPGAGAVQPQHF
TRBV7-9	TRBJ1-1	CASSQNAGPVGTEAFF
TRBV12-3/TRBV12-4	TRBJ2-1	CASSFSGSEMEFF
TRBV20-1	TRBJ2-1	CSAREVGQGLFF
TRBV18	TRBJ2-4	CASSPLQGAKNIQYF
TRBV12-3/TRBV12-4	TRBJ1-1	CASTKTRLDTEAFF
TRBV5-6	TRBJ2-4	CASSLRNRPGDIQYF
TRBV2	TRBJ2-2	CASSLNRAGELFF
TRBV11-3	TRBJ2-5	CASSFGLAEETQYF
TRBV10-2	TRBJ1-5	CASSGGGTEGPQHF
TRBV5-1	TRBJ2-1	CASSTVAGGPGFEQFF
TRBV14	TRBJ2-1	CASSQDYGQGNEQFF
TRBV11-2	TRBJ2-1	CASSLMTGTGENEQFF
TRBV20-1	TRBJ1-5	CSASSRLGQGIKPQHF
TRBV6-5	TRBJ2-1	CASSYSGPESEQFF